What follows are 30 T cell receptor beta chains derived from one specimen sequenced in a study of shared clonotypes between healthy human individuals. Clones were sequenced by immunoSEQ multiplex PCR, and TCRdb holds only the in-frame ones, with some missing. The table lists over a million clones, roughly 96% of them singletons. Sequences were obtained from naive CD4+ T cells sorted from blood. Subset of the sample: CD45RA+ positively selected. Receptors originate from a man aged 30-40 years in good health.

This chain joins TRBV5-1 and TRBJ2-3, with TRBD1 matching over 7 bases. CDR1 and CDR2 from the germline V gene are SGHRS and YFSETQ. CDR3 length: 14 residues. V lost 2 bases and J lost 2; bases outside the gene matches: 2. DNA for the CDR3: TGCGCCAGCAGCTTAACAGGGGCCACAGATACGCAGTATTTT. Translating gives CASSLTGATDTQYF.

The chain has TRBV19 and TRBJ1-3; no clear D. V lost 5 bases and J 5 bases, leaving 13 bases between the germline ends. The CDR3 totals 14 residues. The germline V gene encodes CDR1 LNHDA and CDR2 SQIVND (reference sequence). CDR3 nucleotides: TGTGCCAGTAGTTCCCGGCAGCTTCGAAACACCATATATTTT. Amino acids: CASSSRQLRNTIYF.

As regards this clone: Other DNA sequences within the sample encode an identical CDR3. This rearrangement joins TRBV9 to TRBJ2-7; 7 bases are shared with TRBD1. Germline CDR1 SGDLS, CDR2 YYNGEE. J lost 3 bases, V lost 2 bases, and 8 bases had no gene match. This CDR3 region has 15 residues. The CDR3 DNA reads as TGTGCCAGCAGCGTTGCCGGGACAGCCGACTACGAGCAGTACTTC. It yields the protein CASSVAGTADYEQYF.

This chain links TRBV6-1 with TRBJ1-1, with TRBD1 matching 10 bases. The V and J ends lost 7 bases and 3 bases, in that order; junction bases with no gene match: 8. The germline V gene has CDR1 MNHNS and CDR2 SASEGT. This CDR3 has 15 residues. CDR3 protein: CASNPRQGAYTEAFF. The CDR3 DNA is TGTGCCAGCAATCCGCGACAGGGGGCGTACACTGAAGCTTTCTTT.

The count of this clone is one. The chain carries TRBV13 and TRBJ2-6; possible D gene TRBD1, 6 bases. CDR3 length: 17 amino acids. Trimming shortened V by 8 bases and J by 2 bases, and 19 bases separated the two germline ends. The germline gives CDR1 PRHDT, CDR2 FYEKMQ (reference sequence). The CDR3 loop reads CASRQQGSTTGANVLTF. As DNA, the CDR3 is TGTGCCAGCCGGCAACAGGGATCCACTACTGGGGCCAACGTCCTGACTTTC.

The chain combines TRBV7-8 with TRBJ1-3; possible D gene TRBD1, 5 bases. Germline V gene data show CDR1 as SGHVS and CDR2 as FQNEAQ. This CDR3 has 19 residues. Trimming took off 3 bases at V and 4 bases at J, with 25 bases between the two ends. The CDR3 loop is CASSFLRIVGVSAGNTIYF. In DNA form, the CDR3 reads TGTGCCAGCAGCTTTCTCCGGATAGTAGGGGTCTCAGCCGGAAACACCATATATTTT.

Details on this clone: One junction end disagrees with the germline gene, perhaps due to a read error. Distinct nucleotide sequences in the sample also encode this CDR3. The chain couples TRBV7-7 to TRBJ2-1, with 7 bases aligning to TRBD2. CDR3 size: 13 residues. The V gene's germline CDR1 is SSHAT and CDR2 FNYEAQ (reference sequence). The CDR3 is CASSLAGSNEQFF. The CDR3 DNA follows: TGTGCTAGCAGCTTAGCGGGTAGCAATGAGCAGTTCTTC.

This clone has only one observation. The CDR3: CASSPQGGDMNTEAFF. The CDR3 DNA is TGTGCCAGCTCACCACAGGGAGGGGACATGAACACTGAAGCTTTCTTT. V and J are TRBV18 and TRBJ1-1; possibly TRBD1 for D (6 bases). The CDR3 is 16 residues long. V was pared by 1 base and J by 0 bases, with 12 bases between. Per germline, CDR1 KGHSH and CDR2 LQKENI.

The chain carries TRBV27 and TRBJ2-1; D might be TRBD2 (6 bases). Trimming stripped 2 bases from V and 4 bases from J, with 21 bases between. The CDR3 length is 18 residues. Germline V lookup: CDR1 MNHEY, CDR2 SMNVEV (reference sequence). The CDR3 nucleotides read TGTGCCAGCAGTTTAGAGAAGGCTGGAGCGGGCGGATACAATGAGCAGTTCTTC. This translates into CASSLEKAGAGGYNEQFF.

As DNA, the CDR3 is TGTGCCTGGACTTCGGGGAACACAGATACGCAGTATTTT. This encodes CAWTSGNTDTQYF. The chain is built from TRBV30 and TRBJ2-3; D perhaps matches TRBD2 (5 bases). V dropped 4 bases and J dropped 2 bases, with 10 bases sitting between them. The CDR3 is made up of 13 amino acids. Per the germline V gene, CDR1 is GTSNPN and CDR2 is SVGIG (reference sequence).

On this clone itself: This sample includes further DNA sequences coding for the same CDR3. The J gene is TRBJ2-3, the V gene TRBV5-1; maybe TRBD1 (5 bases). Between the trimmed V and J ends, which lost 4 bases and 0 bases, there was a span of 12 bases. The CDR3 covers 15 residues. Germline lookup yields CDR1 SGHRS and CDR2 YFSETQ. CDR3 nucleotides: TGCGCCAGCAGCCTGGGGCTATCGAGCACAGATACGCAGTATTTT. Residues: CASSLGLSSTDTQYF. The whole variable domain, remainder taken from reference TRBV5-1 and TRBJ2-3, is KAGVTQTPRYLIKTRGQQVTLSCSPISGHRSVSWYQQTPGQGLQFLFEYFSETQRNKGNFPGRFSGRQFSNSRSEMNVSTLELGDSALYLCASSLGLSSTDTQYFGPGTRLTVL.

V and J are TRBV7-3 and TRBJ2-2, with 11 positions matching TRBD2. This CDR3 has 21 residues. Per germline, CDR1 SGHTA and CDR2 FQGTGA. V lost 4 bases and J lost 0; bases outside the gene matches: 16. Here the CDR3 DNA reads TGTGCCAGCAGCTCGTTACGTCCTAGCGGGAGGCGCGAAGCGAACACCGGGGAGCTGTTTTTT. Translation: CASSSLRPSGRREANTGELFF.

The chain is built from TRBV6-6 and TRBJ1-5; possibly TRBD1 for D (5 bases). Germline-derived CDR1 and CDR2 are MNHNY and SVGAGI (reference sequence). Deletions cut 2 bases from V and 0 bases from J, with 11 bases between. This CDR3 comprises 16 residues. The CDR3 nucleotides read TGTGCCAGCAGTTACGGGGACGGCTATAGCAATCAGCCCCAGCATTTT. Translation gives CASSYGDGYSNQPQHF.

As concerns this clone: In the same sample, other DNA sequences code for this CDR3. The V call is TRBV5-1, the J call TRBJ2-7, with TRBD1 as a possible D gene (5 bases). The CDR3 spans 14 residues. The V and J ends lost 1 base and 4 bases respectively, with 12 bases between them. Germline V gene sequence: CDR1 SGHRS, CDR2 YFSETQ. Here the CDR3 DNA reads TGCGCCAGCAGCTTGAAGGGGCCGGAATACGAGCAGTACTTC. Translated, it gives CASSLKGPEYEQYF.

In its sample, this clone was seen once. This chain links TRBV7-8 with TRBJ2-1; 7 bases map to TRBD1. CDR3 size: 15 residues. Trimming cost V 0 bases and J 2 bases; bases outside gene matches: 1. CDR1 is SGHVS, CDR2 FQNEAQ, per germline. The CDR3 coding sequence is TGTGCCAGCAGCTTAGCCCAGGGGGCCTACAATGAGCAGTTCTTC. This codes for CASSLAQGAYNEQFF.

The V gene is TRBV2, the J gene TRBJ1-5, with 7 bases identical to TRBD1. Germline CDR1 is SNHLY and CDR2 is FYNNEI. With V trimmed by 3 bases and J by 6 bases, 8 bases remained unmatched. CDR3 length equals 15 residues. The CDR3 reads CASSDGTAYAQPQHF. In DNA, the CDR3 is TGTGCCAGCAGTGATGGGACAGCCTACGCTCAGCCCCAGCATTTT.

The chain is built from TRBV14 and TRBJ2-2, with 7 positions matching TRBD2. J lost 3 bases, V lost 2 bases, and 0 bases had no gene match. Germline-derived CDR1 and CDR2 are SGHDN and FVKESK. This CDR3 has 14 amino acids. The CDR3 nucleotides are TGTGCCAGCAGCCAACTAGCGGACACCGGGGAGCTGTTTTTT. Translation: CASSQLADTGELFF.

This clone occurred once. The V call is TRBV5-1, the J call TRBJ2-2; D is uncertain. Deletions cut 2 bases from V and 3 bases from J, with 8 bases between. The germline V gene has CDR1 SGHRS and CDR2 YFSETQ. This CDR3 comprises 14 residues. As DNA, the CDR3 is TGCGCCAGCAGCTTTCGGGTGGACACCGGGGAGCTGTTTTTT. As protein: CASSFRVDTGELFF.

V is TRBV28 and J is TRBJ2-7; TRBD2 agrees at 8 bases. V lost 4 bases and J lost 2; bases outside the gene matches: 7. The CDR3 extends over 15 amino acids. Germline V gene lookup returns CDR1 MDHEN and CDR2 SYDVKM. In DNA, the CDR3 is TGTGCCAGCAGTTACACTAGCGGAATAACCTACGAGCAGTACTTC. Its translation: CASSYTSGITYEQYF.

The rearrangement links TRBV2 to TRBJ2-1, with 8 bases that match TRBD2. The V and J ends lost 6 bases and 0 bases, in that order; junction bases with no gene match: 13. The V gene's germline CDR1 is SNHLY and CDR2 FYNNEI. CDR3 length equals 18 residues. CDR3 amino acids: CASRIRSGRAYSYNEQFF. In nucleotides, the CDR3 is TGTGCCAGCAGAATAAGGTCCGGGAGGGCCTACTCCTACAATGAGCAGTTCTTC.

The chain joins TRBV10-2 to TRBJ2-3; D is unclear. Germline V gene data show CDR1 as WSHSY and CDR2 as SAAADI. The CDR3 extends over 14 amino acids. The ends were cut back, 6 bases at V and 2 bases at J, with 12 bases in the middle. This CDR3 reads CASSLGLSTDTQYF. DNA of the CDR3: TGCGCCAGCAGCCTTGGATTGTCCACAGATACGCAGTATTTT.

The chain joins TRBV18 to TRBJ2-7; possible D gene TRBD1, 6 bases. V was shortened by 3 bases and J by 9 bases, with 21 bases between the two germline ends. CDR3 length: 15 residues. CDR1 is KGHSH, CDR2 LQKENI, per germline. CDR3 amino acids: CASSPYSTEGVWQYF. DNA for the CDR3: TGTGCCAGCTCACCTTACAGCACAGAGGGGGTATGGCAGTACTTC.

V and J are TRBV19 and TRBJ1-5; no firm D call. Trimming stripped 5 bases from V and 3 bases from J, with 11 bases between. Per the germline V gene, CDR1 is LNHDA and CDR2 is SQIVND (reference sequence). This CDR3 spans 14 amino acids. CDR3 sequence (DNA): TGTGCCAGTAGTCGAGCAGGCTTCAATCAGCCCCAGCATTTT. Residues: CASSRAGFNQPQHF.

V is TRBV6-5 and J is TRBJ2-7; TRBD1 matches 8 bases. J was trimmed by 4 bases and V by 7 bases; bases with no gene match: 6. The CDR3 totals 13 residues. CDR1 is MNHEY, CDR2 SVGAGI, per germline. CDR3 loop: CASNPTGGYEQYF. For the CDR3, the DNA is TGTGCCAGCAACCCTACAGGGGGGTACGAGCAGTACTTC.

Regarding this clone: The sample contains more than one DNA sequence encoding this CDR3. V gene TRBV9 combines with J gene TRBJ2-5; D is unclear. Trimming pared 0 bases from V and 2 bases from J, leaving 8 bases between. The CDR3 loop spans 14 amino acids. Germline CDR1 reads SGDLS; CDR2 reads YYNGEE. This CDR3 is CASSVGSRQETQYF. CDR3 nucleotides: TGTGCCAGCAGCGTAGGTTCGCGGCAAGAGACCCAGTACTTC. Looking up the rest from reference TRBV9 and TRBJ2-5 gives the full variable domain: DSGVTQTPKHLITATGQRVTLRCSPRSGDLSVYWYQQSLDQGLQFLIQYYNGEERAKGNILERFSAQQFPDLHSELNLSSLELGDSALYFCASSVGSRQETQYFGPGTRLLVL.

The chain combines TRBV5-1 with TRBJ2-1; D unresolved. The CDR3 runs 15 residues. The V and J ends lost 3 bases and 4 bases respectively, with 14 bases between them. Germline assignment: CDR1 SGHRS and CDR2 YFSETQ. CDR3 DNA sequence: TGCGCCAGCAGCTCGAACGGACCTCCTTACAATGAGCAGTTCTTC. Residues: CASSSNGPPYNEQFF.

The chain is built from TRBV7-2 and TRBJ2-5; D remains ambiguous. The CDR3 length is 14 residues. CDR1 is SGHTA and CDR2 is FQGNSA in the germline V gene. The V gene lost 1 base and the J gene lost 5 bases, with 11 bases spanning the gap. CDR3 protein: CASSLVVKKETQYF. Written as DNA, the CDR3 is TGTGCCAGCAGCTTAGTTGTTAAGAAGGAGACCCAGTACTTC.

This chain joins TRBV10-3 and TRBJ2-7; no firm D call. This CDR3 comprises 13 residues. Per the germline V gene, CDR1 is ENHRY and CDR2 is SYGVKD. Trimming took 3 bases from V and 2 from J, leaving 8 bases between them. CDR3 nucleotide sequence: TGTGCCATCAGTGAAACAGTGACCTACGAGCAGTACTTC. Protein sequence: CAISETVTYEQYF.

The CDR3 DNA reads TGTGCCAGCAGTCAGAATCCGAGGGCAGATACGCAGTATTTT. Translating it yields CASSQNPRADTQYF. The V and J genes are TRBV28 and TRBJ2-3; D possibly corresponds to TRBD2 (5 bases). CDR1 is MDHEN and CDR2 is SYDVKM in the germline V gene. This CDR3 has 14 residues. With 5 bases removed from V and 4 bases from J, the gap between germline ends came to 13 bases.

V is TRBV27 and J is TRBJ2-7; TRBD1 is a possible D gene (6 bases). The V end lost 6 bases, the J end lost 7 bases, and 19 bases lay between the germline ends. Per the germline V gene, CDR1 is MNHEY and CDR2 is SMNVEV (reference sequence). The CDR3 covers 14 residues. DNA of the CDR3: TGTGCCAGCAGGGGGGCACTCCGTTTGGAAGAGCAGTACTTC. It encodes CASRGALRLEEQYF.